Listed below are T cell receptor beta chains from one sample, sequenced in a study of blood T cell repertoires in COVID-19. Sequencing was performed with immunoSEQ multiplex PCR; in TCRdb, only in-frame clones are kept and a portion is missing. There are around 270,000 clones in the sample; around 88% occur only once, and around 0.8% lies in the top ten. The specimen was peripheral blood. The receptors here all came from a man aged 30 to 45 with acute or convalescent COVID-19. The CDR3 runs from the conserved cysteine through the conserved F or W. The order of the fields is J gene, V gene, CDR3 length, CDR3 protein.

TRBJ1-1,TRBV3-1/TRBV3-2,14,CASSLRQGNTEAFF
TRBJ2-1,TRBV7-3,15,CASSQRQGSYNEQFF
TRBJ2-5,TRBV19,14,CASSGGFIVETQYF
TRBJ1-6,TRBV2,15,CASSLGGGRNSPLHF
TRBJ2-6,TRBV5-5,18,CASSKLAGGPPGANVLTF
TRBJ2-5,TRBV5-1,15,CASSLASGGLETQYF
TRBJ1-1,TRBV11-2,13,CASSWTGAARAFF
TRBJ1-2,TRBV15,15,CATSRGAGGNYGYTF
TRBJ1-1,TRBV18,17,CASSPEGVLPMNTEAFF
TRBJ1-3,TRBV3-1/TRBV3-2,16,CASSETGTGSGNTIYF
TRBJ1-6,TRBV2,14,CASRTGTNNSPLHF
TRBJ2-7,TRBV5-1,13,CASSVGQTYEQYF
TRBJ2-7,TRBV20-1,11,CSALSRYEQYF
TRBJ1-2,TRBV5-6,14,CASSLIDRGYGYTF
TRBJ1-1,TRBV10-3,13,CAISDRVNTEAFF
TRBJ1-3,TRBV3-1/TRBV3-2,17,CASSPLSPAGPLNTIYF
TRBJ1-2,TRBV9,14,CASSPFFTGSGYTF
TRBJ1-4,TRBV18,16,CASSPTQGVKGEKLFF
TRBJ2-7,TRBV6-5,15,CASRLGQGVGYEQYF
TRBJ2-7,TRBV19,14,CASKETGDSYEQYF
TRBJ2-3,TRBV7-3,18,CASSLGGLAAWGTDTQYF
TRBJ1-1,TRBV11-2,15,CASSVGQGGLTEAFF
TRBJ2-6,TRBV29-1,18,CSVVFRTGLEAGANVLTF
TRBJ2-3,TRBV2,16,CASSEVSRVSTDTQYF
TRBJ1-5,TRBV18,16,CASSTQGAGNNQPQHF
TRBJ2-5,TRBV5-6,13,CASSQQGRETQYF
TRBJ2-3,TRBV5-1,15,CASSLEVRSTDTQYF
TRBJ1-3,TRBV9,14,CASSARGSGNTIYF
TRBJ1-5,TRBV7-9,13,CASSPGRNQPQHF
TRBJ2-2,TRBV27,15,CASSPDRVSPGELFF
TRBJ2-7,TRBV6-5,14,CASSSRLLPYEQYF
TRBJ1-6,TRBV19,13,CASTSRQVSPLHF
TRBJ2-5,TRBV4-1,16,CASSQVGRSSQETQYF
TRBJ1-1,TRBV7-8,15,CASSQRTGLNTEAFF
TRBJ2-2,TRBV19,13,CASATGNTGELFF
TRBJ2-5,TRBV7-8,15,CASSLEGGVRETQYF
TRBJ1-6,TRBV9,12,CASSVTGSPLHF
TRBJ1-1,TRBV2,13,CASSEEGVSEAFF
TRBJ1-2,TRBV9,14,CASSVSLAGNGYTF
TRBJ2-7,TRBV5-1,14,CASSVGQSVYEQYF
TRBJ1-2,TRBV6-5,14,CASSYSGTGEGYTF
TRBJ2-3,TRBV3-1/TRBV3-2,16,CASSQAGRGHTDTQYF
TRBJ1-4,TRBV29-1,11,CSVLAVEKLFF
TRBJ1-1,TRBV5-1,14,CASSLGIEGTEAFF
TRBJ2-7,TRBV18,16,CASSPITSGGNYEQYF
TRBJ1-2,TRBV3-1/TRBV3-2,15,CASSQAQGSFYGYTF
TRBJ1-2,TRBV28,13,CASSFRGYYGYTF
TRBJ2-1,TRBV30,14,CAWSKAVRTNEQFF
TRBJ1-1,TRBV5-1,13,CASSLEQGTEAFF
TRBJ2-3,TRBV5-5,15,CASSLGAREGYTQYF
TRBJ2-3,TRBV10-3,13,CAIRQGVPDTQYF
TRBJ1-6,TRBV2,13,CASSGQGYSPLHF
TRBJ2-3,TRBV19,17,CASSTSPGLAGGDTQYF
TRBJ2-1,TRBV4-1,18,CASSQVTGSIGTYNEQFF
TRBJ2-7,TRBV2,15,CASSEGRGVPYEQYF